The next 30 T cell receptor beta chains were all read from a single sample in a study of blood T cell repertoires in COVID-19. Method: immunoSEQ multiplex PCR; TCRdb's copy keeps in-frame clones and lacks some. The sample holds about 210,000 clones; approximately 78% are singletons and the top ten take about 12%. Sequencing was performed on peripheral blood. All receptors come from a woman in her 40s with acute or convalescent COVID-19.

This chain connects TRBV27 to TRBJ1-6; D gene unclear. Germline values: CDR1 MNHEY, CDR2 SMNVEV (reference sequence). The CDR3 runs to 17 residues. V dropped 0 bases and J dropped 0 bases, with 9 bases sitting between them. The CDR3 sequence: CASSLSTGTSYNSPLHF. As DNA, the CDR3 is TGTGCCAGCAGTTTATCGACGGGTACCTCCTATAATTCACCCCTCCACTTT.

This clone turned up a few times. The chain links TRBV30 to TRBJ1-1; D possibly corresponds to TRBD1 (5 bases). Deletions cut 0 bases from V and 6 bases from J, with 17 bases between. There are 15 residues in the CDR3. Germline V CDR1 and CDR2: GTSNPN, SVGIG (reference sequence). The CDR3, as DNA: TGTGCCTGGAGTGTAATCCCAGGGAAGAAGGCTGAAGCTTTCTTT. It encodes CAWSVIPGKKAEAFF.

This clone was recorded a few times. The chain joins TRBV20-1 to TRBJ2-1; TRBD2 aligns across 11 bases. CDR3 size: 16 residues. Germline V gene data show CDR1 as DFQATT and CDR2 as SNEGSKA (reference sequence). V was clipped by 4 bases and J by 2 bases; unmatched bases: 7. In DNA, the CDR3 is TGCAGTGCTATTGACATAGCGGGAGGGACCTACAATGAGCAGTTCTTC. Translated, it gives CSAIDIAGGTYNEQFF.

V usage is TRBV6-5 and J usage is TRBJ1-1; tentative D call: TRBD1 (5 bases). Trimming removed 5 bases at V and 6 bases at J, with 13 bases between. The CDR3 sequence is 13 residues long. Germline CDR1 is MNHEY and CDR2 is SVGAGI. CDR3 DNA: TGTGCCAGCAGTCGAGGACATGCGGCTGAAGCTTTCTTT. This gives the protein CASSRGHAAEAFF.

The chain has TRBV3-1 (or the pseudogene TRBV3-2) and TRBJ2-5; 9 bases are shared with TRBD2. This CDR3 spans 15 amino acids. Germline CDR1 is LGHDT and CDR2 is YNNKEL (reference sequence). The junction had 11 bases not matched to a gene; V was cut back by 7 bases and J by 5 bases. In DNA form, the CDR3 reads TGTGCCAGCACCACACTAGCGGGTGGTCGGGAGACCCAGTACTTC. Its protein is CASTTLAGGRETQYF.

V usage is TRBV6-6 and J usage is TRBJ1-2; D gene uncertain. V was pared by 2 bases and J by 4 bases, with 8 bases between. From germline, CDR1 is MNHNY and CDR2 SVGAGI (reference sequence). The CDR3 consists of 13 residues. In DNA, the CDR3 is TGTGCCAGCAGTTACGAGGAAAGCTATGGCTACACCTTC. This encodes CASSYEESYGYTF.

The table lists this clone with a few counts. This chain links TRBV29-1 with TRBJ1-1; 9 bases fit TRBD1. Trimming removed 6 bases from V and 1 base from J; junction bases left unmatched: 3. The CDR3 runs to 13 residues. Germline V gene data show CDR1 as SQVTM and CDR2 as ANQGSEA. The CDR3 nucleotides are TGCAGCGTACCGGGACAGGGGAACACTGAAGCTTTCTTT. It is translated as CSVPGQGNTEAFF. The full variable domain, rest sourced from reference TRBV29-1 and TRBJ1-1, is SAVISQKPSRDICQRGTSLTIQCQVDSQVTMMFWYRQQPGQSLTLIATANQGSEATYESGFVIDKFPISRPNLTFSTLTVSNMSPEDSSIYLCSVPGQGNTEAFFGQGTRLTVV.

The chain recombines TRBV11-2 with TRBJ2-7; TRBD1 is a possible D gene (6 bases). This CDR3 is built from 18 residues. CDR1 is SGHAT, CDR2 FQNNGV, per germline. Deletions cut 5 bases from V and 0 bases from J, with 23 bases between. The DNA for the CDR3 is TGTGCCAGCAGCCCCGGCCCTTCGACAGGCCGTCTCTCCTACGAGCAGTACTTC. Amino acids: CASSPGPSTGRLSYEQYF.

This clone was seen a few times. J is TRBJ2-5 and V is TRBV18; weak D call: TRBD2 (5 bases). Germline values: CDR1 KGHSH, CDR2 LQKENI. V was shortened by 8 bases and J by 4 bases, with 20 bases between the two germline ends. The CDR3 extends over 15 amino acids. The CDR3 sequence: CASTRRFLAGETQYF. The CDR3 bases are TGTGCCAGCACAAGACGTTTCCTTGCGGGAGAGACCCAGTACTTC.

The chain links TRBV29-1 to TRBJ1-1, with 7 bases matching TRBD1. The CDR3 contains 14 residues. Germline V gene sequence: CDR1 SQVTM, CDR2 ANQGSEA. Germline trimming cut 2 bases from V and 5 bases from J; bases unmatched to any gene: 8. CDR3 region: CSVESPPGGTEAFF. CDR3 nucleotide sequence: TGCAGCGTTGAATCCCCCCCAGGGGGAACTGAAGCTTTCTTT.

This chain uses TRBV3-1 (or the pseudogene TRBV3-2) with TRBJ1-2, with a possible D match to TRBD1 (6 bases). V was shortened by 6 bases and J by 6 bases, with 17 bases between the two germline ends. The CDR3 has 14 residues. Looked up from germline, CDR1 is LGHDT and CDR2 is YNNKEL (reference sequence). The CDR3 DNA reads as TGTGCCAGCAGACCCACAGGGAGGGACCATGGCTACACCTTC. The encoded protein is CASRPTGRDHGYTF.

This clone was found once. The V and J genes are TRBV29-1 and TRBJ2-7; D call uncertain. The V gene lost 1 base and the J gene lost 3 bases, with 10 bases spanning the gap. CDR1 SQVTM and CDR2 ANQGSEA come from the germline V gene. This CDR3 spans 13 amino acids. The CDR3 loop is CSVEVGSDYEQYF. DNA of the CDR3: TGCAGCGTTGAAGTGGGCAGTGACTACGAGCAGTACTTC.

The chain links TRBV29-1 to TRBJ1-1, with 7 bases aligning to TRBD1. Per germline, CDR1 SQVTM and CDR2 ANQGSEA. The CDR3 consists of 13 residues. With 6 bases clipped from V and 3 bases from J, the junction kept 7 bases outside the gene matches. CDR3 amino acids: CSVGSRGDTEAFF. CDR3 nucleotide sequence: TGCAGCGTAGGATCCAGGGGGGACACTGAAGCTTTCTTT.

This chain uses TRBV7-8 with TRBJ2-7; no reliable D call. Per germline, CDR1 SGHVS and CDR2 FQNEAQ. The length of the CDR3 is 18 residues. V shed 4 bases and J shed 1 base, with 23 bases lying between them. CDR3: CASSSLTVNTPSSYEQYF. The CDR3 DNA follows: TGTGCCAGCAGCTCCCTAACGGTCAATACCCCAAGTTCCTACGAGCAGTACTTC.

CDR3 in amino acids: CAISESGNRASYGYTF. CDR3 nucleotides: TGTGCCATCAGTGAATCTGGGAACAGGGCAAGCTATGGCTACACCTTC. The rearrangement links TRBV10-3 to TRBJ1-2; weak D call: TRBD1 (6 bases). Trimming took off 3 bases at V and 4 bases at J, with 18 bases between the two ends. Germline-derived CDR1 and CDR2 are ENHRY and SYGVKD. CDR3 length: 16 amino acids.

The V and J genes are TRBV10-3 and TRBJ2-3, with TRBD2 matching over 12 bases. Unmatched junction bases numbered 0, after V lost 8 bases and J lost 0 bases. The CDR3 sequence is 14 residues long. The germline V gene has CDR1 ENHRY and CDR2 SYGVKD. The CDR3 sequence: CAIGLAGSTDTQYF. The CDR3 bases are TGTGCCATCGGACTAGCGGGAAGCACAGATACGCAGTATTTT.

The V and J genes are TRBV6-6 and TRBJ1-6, with D maybe TRBD1 (6 bases). V shed 2 bases and J shed 7 bases, with 15 bases lying between them. The CDR3 sequence is 16 residues long. The germline gives CDR1 MNHNY, CDR2 SVGAGI (reference sequence). The CDR3 nucleotides are TGTGCCAGCAGTTACGGTAGGGGGGGGGAAAATTCACCCCTCCACTTT. It translates to CASSYGRGGENSPLHF.

The genes are TRBV3-1 (or the pseudogene TRBV3-2) and TRBJ2-7; no reliable D call. V lost 6 bases and J lost 3, with 18 bases in between. This CDR3 contains 15 residues. Germline V gene data show CDR1 as LGHDT and CDR2 as YNNKEL (reference sequence). Written as DNA, the CDR3 is TGTGCCAGCAGACCGGGTCCAGAACGCCTCTACGAGCAGTACTTC. Its protein product is CASRPGPERLYEQYF.

The chain has TRBV5-6 and TRBJ2-7, with D hard to call. The CDR3 runs 13 residues. Germline CDR1 and CDR2: SGHDT and YYEEEE. The V and J ends lost 0 bases and 0 bases respectively, with 4 bases between them. This chain's CDR3 is CASSLASSYEQYF. CDR3 bases: TGTGCCAGCAGCTTGGCGAGCTCCTACGAGCAGTACTTC.

The chain uses TRBV5-1 and TRBJ2-1; TRBD2 matches 11 bases. V lost 0 bases, J lost 2 bases, and 7 bases stayed unmatched. Germline V lookup: CDR1 SGHRS, CDR2 YFSETQ. The CDR3 extends over 18 amino acids. CDR3 residues: CASSLGTLAGGPYNEQFF. The CDR3 region has the DNA TGCGCCAGCAGCTTGGGCACCTTAGCGGGAGGGCCCTACAATGAGCAGTTCTTC.

V is TRBV13 and J is TRBJ2-1; the match to TRBD2 covers 14 bases. Trimming took 0 bases from V and 10 from J; bases not matched to a gene: 2. This CDR3 comprises 15 residues. Looked up from germline, CDR1 is PRHDT and CDR2 is FYEKMQ (reference sequence). In nucleotides, the CDR3 is TGTGCCAGCAGCTTAGGGACTAGCGGGGGGGTCGAGCAGTTCTTC. The encoded protein is CASSLGTSGGVEQFF.

The CDR3 bases are TGTGCCAGTAGCCCGGGACAGGGATTTGCTAATGAAAAACTGTTTTTT. It encodes CASSPGQGFANEKLFF. V gene TRBV19 combines with J gene TRBJ1-4; 9 bases are a match to TRBD1. The CDR3 consists of 16 residues. Germline CDR1 and CDR2: LNHDA and SQIVND (reference sequence). V lost 6 bases and J lost 3; bases outside the gene matches: 8. The whole variable domain, remainder taken from reference TRBV19 and TRBJ1-4, is DGGITQSPKYLFRKEGQNVTLSCEQNLNHDAMYWYRQDPGQGLRLIYYSQIVNDFQKGDIAEGYSVSREKKESFPLTVTSAQKNPTAFYLCASSPGQGFANEKLFFGSGTQLSVL.

The rearrangement uses TRBV5-1 and TRBJ2-2, with TRBD2 identical over 9 bases. This CDR3 has 14 amino acids. CDR1 is SGHRS and CDR2 is YFSETQ in the germline V gene. Unmatched junction bases numbered 4, after V lost 4 bases and J lost 6 bases. In DNA form, the CDR3 reads TGCGCCAGCAGCCGCGGGACTAGCTCCGGGGAGCTGTTTTTT. Translated, it gives CASSRGTSSGELFF.

This sequence joins TRBV29-1 and TRBJ1-1; 10 bases are shared with TRBD1. This CDR3 has 15 amino acids. Germline loops: CDR1 SQVTM, CDR2 ANQGSEA. Losses at the gene ends were 4 bases for V and 10 bases for J; bases not matched to a gene: 15. CDR3 sequence (DNA): TGCAGCGTTGTGGGGACAGGGGCAATATTGAACCGAGCTTTCTTT. Its translation is CSVVGTGAILNRAFF.

This clone was detected once. The genes are TRBV7-9 and TRBJ2-7; 10 positions match TRBD2. The CDR3 sequence is 16 residues long. Germline V lookup: CDR1 SEHNR, CDR2 FQNEAQ (reference sequence). V lost 3 bases, J lost 2 bases, and 7 bases stayed unmatched. The CDR3 sequence is CASSLGSGRKTYEQYF. DNA of the CDR3: TGTGCCAGCAGCTTGGGTAGCGGGAGGAAGACCTACGAGCAGTACTTC. Looking up the rest from reference TRBV7-9 and TRBJ2-7 gives the full variable domain: DTGVSQNPRHKITKRGQNVTFRCDPISEHNRLYWYRQTLGQGPEFLTYFQNEAQLEKSRLLSDRFSAERPKGSFSTLEIQRTEQGDSAMYLCASSLGSGRKTYEQYFGPGTRLTVT.

The chain has TRBV3-1 (or the pseudogene TRBV3-2) and TRBJ1-4, with D possibly TRBD1 on 5 matching bases. CDR3 length: 14 amino acids. V lost 3 bases, J lost 4 bases, and 9 bases lay in between. Germline V lookup: CDR1 LGHDT, CDR2 YNNKEL (reference sequence). CDR3 DNA: TGTGCCAGCAGCCATCGACAGCTTAATGAAAAACTGTTTTTT. Its protein product is CASSHRQLNEKLFF.

The chain uses TRBV2 and TRBJ1-4; the D is unclear. With 7 bases removed from V and 8 bases from J, the gap between germline ends came to 20 bases. The CDR3 spans 15 residues. Germline loops: CDR1 SNHLY, CDR2 FYNNEI. CDR3 bases: TGTGCCAGCACTCCGATCGGGGTGGTAGGGGAAAAACTGTTTTTT. It specifies CASTPIGVVGEKLFF.

The chain links TRBV6-4 to TRBJ2-3, with 8 bases identical to TRBD2. Per germline, CDR1 MRHNA and CDR2 SNTAGT. V lost 3 bases to trimming and J lost 6 bases; unmatched junction nucleotides: 8. The CDR3 is 15 residues long. Here the CDR3 DNA reads TGTGCCAGCAGTGAGCCAGCCGGGGGGGTGGATACGCAGTATTTT. The encoded protein is CASSEPAGGVDTQYF.

The CDR3 is CAITTPAGGLHEQYF. The CDR3 nucleotides read TGTGCCATCACAACGCCGGCCGGGGGGCTCCACGAGCAGTACTTC. The chain uses TRBV10-3 and TRBJ2-7; tentative D call: TRBD2 (7 bases). Germline loops: CDR1 ENHRY, CDR2 SYGVKD. This CDR3 is 15 amino acids long. V gave up 7 bases and J gave up 5 bases, with 21 bases separating them.

This clone appeared once. The V and J genes are TRBV6-4 and TRBJ2-1; D possibly corresponds to TRBD1 (5 bases). CDR3 length: 13 amino acids. Trimming removed 2 bases at V and 11 bases at J, with 13 bases between. Germline loops: CDR1 MRHNA, CDR2 SNTAGT. This CDR3 reads CASSDMYRSQQFF. DNA for the CDR3: TGTGCCAGCAGTGACATGTACAGGTCTCAGCAGTTCTTC.